A single sample gave rise to the 11 T cell receptor beta chains below, sequenced in a study of identical twins. TCRdb used MiXCR to reprocess the 5' RACE reads, holding one entry per CDR3 protein. The data hold 650,000 to 800,000 distinct CDR3 sequences, with around 8.6% observed a single time. This sample was also put to use in a study of yellow fever vaccine responses in identical twins.

The sequenced material came from PBMCs. These receptor sequences come from a young woman in good health.

In this sample, this clonotype turned up many times. V gene TRBV6-1 combines with J gene TRBJ2-7; TRBD2 matches at 11 bases. CDR3 size: 14 residues. Looked up from germline, CDR1 is MNHNS and CDR2 is SASEGT. With V trimmed by 6 bases and J by 3 bases, 4 bases remained unmatched. The chain's CDR3 is CASSVLAGVYEQYF. In DNA, the CDR3 is TGTGCCAGCAGCGTACTAGCGGGAGTCTACGAGCAGTACTTC.

This clonotype was observed a handful of times. The rearrangement joins TRBV20-1 to TRBJ2-1; 8 bases agree with TRBD2. J lost 1 base, V lost 4 bases, and 6 bases had no gene match. Germline assignment: CDR1 DFQATT and CDR2 SNEGSKA (reference sequence). The CDR3 runs 15 residues. CDR3 amino acids: CSATNRLASYNEQFF. CDR3 DNA: TGCAGTGCTACGAACAGACTAGCGTCCTACAATGAGCAGTTCTTC.

There are many counts of this clonotype. The chain links TRBV21-1 to TRBJ2-7; no DNA check was done on the table's D call, TRBD1. TRBV21-1 is marked as a pseudogene. CDR3 length: 17 residues. CDR3 sequence reads: CASSRPLYGENSYEQYF. DNA of the CDR3: TGTGCCAGCAGCCGCCCCCTTTACGGAGAGAACTCCTACGAGCAGTACTTC.

This clonotype was counted a few times. The chain is built from TRBV20-1 and TRBJ2-7; D is possibly TRBD1 or TRBD2 (5 bases each). V gave up 1 base and J gave up 2 bases, with 18 bases separating them. The length of the CDR3 is 16 residues. Germline lookup yields CDR1 DFQATT and CDR2 SNEGSKA (reference sequence). The CDR3 region has the DNA TGCAGTGCTAGAGCCTGGGGACCAGTACTAGCCTACGAGCAGTACTTC. Translation gives CSARAWGPVLAYEQYF.

This clonotype was recorded many times. The chain carries TRBV11-2 and TRBJ2-5; no firm D call. The V end was cut by 2 bases, the J end by 2 bases, with 12 bases between. The CDR3 has 15 amino acids. Germline values: CDR1 SGHAT, CDR2 FQNNGV. Here the CDR3 DNA reads TGTGCCAGCAGCTTAAACGGTCGGATACAAGAGACCCAGTACTTC. Protein product: CASSLNGRIQETQYF.

The J gene is TRBJ2-5, the V gene TRBV7-8, with 9 nucleotides matching TRBD1. CDR1 and CDR2 from the germline V gene are SGHVS and FQNEAQ. The CDR3 is 14 residues long. With V trimmed by 2 bases and J by 5 bases, 3 bases remained unmatched. This CDR3 is CASSLTGGMETQYF. The CDR3 DNA reads as TGTGCCAGCAGCTTAACAGGGGGCATGGAGACCCAGTACTTC.

The table lists this clonotype with a few counts. The CDR3 region has the DNA TGTGCCAGCAGCTTGGGTACGACGGTGGCGCAGTATTTT. It codes for CASSLGTTVAQYF. The V gene is TRBV5-6, the J gene TRBJ2-3, with D unclear. The germline V and J ends were trimmed by 0 bases and 10 bases, with 12 bases remaining between them. CDR1 is SGHDT, CDR2 YYEEEE, per germline. The CDR3 length is 13 residues. Based on the CDR3 plus reference TRBV5-6 and TRBJ2-3, the full variable domain is DAGVTQSPTHLIKTRGQQVTLRCSPKSGHDTVSWYQQALGQGPQFIFQYYEEEERQRGNFPDRFSGHQFPNYSSELNVNALLLGDSALYLCASSLGTTVAQYFGPGTRLTVL.

This clonotype was seen only a few times. This chain uses TRBV2 with TRBJ2-2; D is unresolved. CDR3 length equals 14 residues. The V end was cut by 4 bases, the J end by 7 bases, with 13 bases between. Germline values: CDR1 SNHLY, CDR2 FYNNEI. This CDR3 is CASSVLERSGELFF. CDR3 in DNA: TGTGCCAGCAGTGTTCTAGAGCGTAGCGGGGAGCTGTTTTTT.

The V gene is TRBV7-9, the J gene TRBJ1-2, with a tentative D call TRBD1 (5 bases). Per germline, CDR1 SEHNR and CDR2 FQNEAQ (reference sequence). Deletions cut 5 bases from V and 8 bases from J, with 15 bases between. The CDR3 has 13 amino acids. The CDR3 region is CASSGGQLQGYTF. In DNA, the CDR3 is TGTGCCAGCAGCGGAGGACAATTGCAGGGCTACACCTTC.

This clonotype has ten or more counts. V gene TRBV15 combines with J gene TRBJ2-3; D is unclear. Trimming left V 1 base short and J 2 bases short, with 13 bases between. The length of the CDR3 is 16 residues. Germline V gene lookup returns CDR1 LNHNV and CDR2 YYDKDF (reference sequence). The CDR3 DNA is TGTGCCACCAGCAGAGCCTCTACTACCATCACAGATACGCAGTATTTT. Translation gives CATSRASTTITDTQYF.

V and J are TRBV20-1 and TRBJ2-2; D is perhaps TRBD2 (5 bases). V was trimmed by 1 base and J by 5 bases, leaving 14 bases between them. The CDR3 loop spans 15 amino acids. CDR1 is DFQATT, CDR2 SNEGSKA, per germline (reference sequence). CDR3 protein: CSARGAMRVTGELFF. The DNA for the CDR3 is TGCAGTGCTAGAGGGGCGATGCGGGTGACCGGGGAGCTGTTTTTT.